These T cell receptor beta chains were read from a single sample in a study of monozygotic twins with inflammatory bowel disease. Each CDR3 protein gets one entry in TCRdb, which reprocessed the 5' RACE reads and gives no DNA. The sample features 400,000 to 500,000 distinct CDR3 sequences, with 2% to 2.5% in its top ten. Sequences were obtained from blood. The receptors originated from a human donor with ulcerative colitis or Crohn's disease, or a healthy co-twin of an affected twin (not recorded which). Each CDR3 is given with its conserved first and last residue. The order of the fields is V gene, J gene, CDR3 protein.

>TRBV20-1|TRBJ2-3
CSAPGTSGSDTQYF
>TRBV18|TRBJ1-6
CASSPLPGQGSSPLHF
>TRBV18|TRBJ2-1
CASSTALPNEQFF
>TRBV28|TRBJ2-1
CASFGTSDYNEQFF
>TRBV15|TRBJ1-5
CATSRDKGWNQPQHF
>TRBV5-1|TRBJ2-7
CASSLENKYEQYF
>TRBV20-1|TRBJ1-1
CSARFITEAFF
>TRBV5-4|TRBJ1-2
CASSVGVSYGYTF
>TRBV5-5|TRBJ1-1
CASSPPGVDEAFF
>TRBV7-9|TRBJ1-2
CASTTGSYGYTF
>TRBV24-1|TRBJ2-3
CATSADTRTQYF
>TRBV28|TRBJ1-2
CASSLLGTGAPGYTF
>TRBV29-1|TRBJ2-5
CSVEVPGRETQYF
>TRBV5-1|TRBJ2-2
CASSTGTANTGELFF
>TRBV9|TRBJ1-6
CASSQPGRHNSPLHF
>TRBV20-1|TRBJ1-2
CSARDSPGQGAYYGYTF
>TRBV7-9|TRBJ2-2
CASSPVSGELFF
>TRBV4-1|TRBJ2-3
CASSPYNGDTQYF
>TRBV7-2|TRBJ1-4
CASSSAPRGANEKLFF
>TRBV5-1|TRBJ1-1
CASSTDGFRTEAFF
>TRBV18|TRBJ2-3
CASSPSTLLDTQYF
>TRBV20-1|TRBJ2-2
CRAGQGYTGELFF
>TRBV20-1|TRBJ2-4
CSARDQGSLNIQYF
>TRBV15|TRBJ2-5
CATSREQGQETQYF
>TRBV7-2|TRBJ2-2
CASSLWTGVRELFF
>TRBV3-1|TRBJ2-1
CASSQDGAGEREQFF
>TRBV5-6|TRBJ2-5
CASSSGTVQTQYF
>TRBV15|TRBJ1-2
CATSSRTRQGSIGYGYTF
>TRBV5-5|TRBJ2-4
CASSLVFQNIQYF
>TRBV5-5|TRBJ2-7
CASSSDGQGGTYEQYF
>TRBV7-9|TRBJ1-1
CASRSGLPMNTEAFF
>TRBV2|TRBJ2-7
CASRRTGALHEQYF
>TRBV7-9|TRBJ1-1
CASTSGVGTEAFF
>TRBV7-8|TRBJ2-1
CASRPSSGRGGYEQFF
>TRBV4-1|TRBJ2-2
CASSAGVTGELFF
>TRBV6-1|TRBJ1-5
CASIQGGVGQPQHF
>TRBV30|TRBJ1-5
CAWSDNSGGGQPQHF
>TRBV5-6|TRBJ2-5
CASSRHGVETQYF
>TRBV2|TRBJ1-1
CASSANKNTEAFF
>TRBV4-3|TRBJ1-2
CASSQGTGRYGYTF
>TRBV20-1|TRBJ2-5
CSARTSGNQETQYF
>TRBV5-1|TRBJ1-1
CASSPLGQGGTREAFF
>TRBV15|TRBJ2-1
CATKAGLAKYNEQFF
>TRBV20-1|TRBJ2-5
CSARRDPMWETQYF
>TRBV20-1|TRBJ2-5
CSAREIGTGRQSQYF
>TRBV11-2|TRBJ1-1
CASRETYDRDTEAFF
>TRBV10-1|TRBJ2-1
CASQPDSYNEQFF